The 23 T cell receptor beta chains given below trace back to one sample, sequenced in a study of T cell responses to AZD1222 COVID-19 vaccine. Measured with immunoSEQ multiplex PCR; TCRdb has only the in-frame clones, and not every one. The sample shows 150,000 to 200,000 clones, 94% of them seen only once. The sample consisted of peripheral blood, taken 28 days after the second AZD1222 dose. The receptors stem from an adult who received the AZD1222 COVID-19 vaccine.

CDR3 DNA sequence: TGTGCCAGCAGTTTATTGGGCGGGAGAGCCGACGAGCAGTACTTC. Amino acids: CASSLLGGRADEQYF. This chain links TRBV28 with TRBJ2-7, with 7 bases aligning to TRBD2. Germline lookup yields CDR1 MDHEN and CDR2 SYDVKM. V lost 1 base to trimming and J lost 5 bases; unmatched junction nucleotides: 8. The CDR3 is made up of 15 amino acids.

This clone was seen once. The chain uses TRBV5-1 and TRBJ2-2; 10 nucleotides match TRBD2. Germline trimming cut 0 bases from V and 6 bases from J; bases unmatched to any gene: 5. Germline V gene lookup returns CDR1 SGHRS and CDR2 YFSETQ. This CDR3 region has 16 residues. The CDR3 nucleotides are TGCGCCAGCAGCTTGGGGACACTAGCGGGACCCGGGGAGCTGTTTTTT. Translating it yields CASSLGTLAGPGELFF. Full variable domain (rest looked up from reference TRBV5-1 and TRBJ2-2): KAGVTQTPRYLIKTRGQQVTLSCSPISGHRSVSWYQQTPGQGLQFLFEYFSETQRNKGNFPGRFSGRQFSNSRSEMNVSTLELGDSALYLCASSLGTLAGPGELFFGEGSRLTVL.

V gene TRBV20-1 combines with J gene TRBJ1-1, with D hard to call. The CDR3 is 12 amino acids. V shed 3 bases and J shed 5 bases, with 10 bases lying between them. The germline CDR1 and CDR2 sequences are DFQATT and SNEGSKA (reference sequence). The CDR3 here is CSASDERTEAFF. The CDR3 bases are TGCAGTGCTAGTGACGAACGGACTGAAGCTTTCTTT.

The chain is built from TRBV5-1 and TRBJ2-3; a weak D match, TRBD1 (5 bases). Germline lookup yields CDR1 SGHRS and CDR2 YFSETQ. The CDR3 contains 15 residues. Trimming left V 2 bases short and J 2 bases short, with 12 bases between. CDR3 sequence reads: CASSFKGALTDTQYF. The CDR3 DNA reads TGCGCCAGCAGCTTCAAAGGGGCACTCACAGATACGCAGTATTTT.

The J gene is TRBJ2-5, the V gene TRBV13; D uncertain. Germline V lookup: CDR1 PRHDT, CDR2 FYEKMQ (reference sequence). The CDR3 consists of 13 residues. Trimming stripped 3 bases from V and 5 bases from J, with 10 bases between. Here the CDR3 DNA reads TGTGCCAGCAGCTTTTATTCCCGGGAGACCCAGTACTTC. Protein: CASSFYSRETQYF.

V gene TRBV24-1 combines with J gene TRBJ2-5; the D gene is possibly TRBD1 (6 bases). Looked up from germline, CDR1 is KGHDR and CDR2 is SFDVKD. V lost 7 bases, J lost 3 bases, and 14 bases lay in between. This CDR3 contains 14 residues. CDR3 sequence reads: CATSQGGGKETQYF. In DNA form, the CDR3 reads TGTGCCACCAGCCAAGGGGGTGGGAAAGAGACCCAGTACTTC.

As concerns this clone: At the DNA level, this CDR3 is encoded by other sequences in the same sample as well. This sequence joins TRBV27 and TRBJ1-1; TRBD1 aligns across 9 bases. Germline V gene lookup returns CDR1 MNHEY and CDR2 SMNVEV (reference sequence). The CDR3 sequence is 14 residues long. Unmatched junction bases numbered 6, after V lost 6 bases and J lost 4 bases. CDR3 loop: CASSLDRGRTEAFF. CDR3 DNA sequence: TGTGCCAGCAGCTTGGACAGGGGTCGCACTGAAGCTTTCTTT.

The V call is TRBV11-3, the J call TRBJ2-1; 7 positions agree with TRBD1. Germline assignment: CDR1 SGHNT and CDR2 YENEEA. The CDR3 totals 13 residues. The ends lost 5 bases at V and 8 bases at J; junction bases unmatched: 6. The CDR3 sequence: CASSPPQGDEQFF. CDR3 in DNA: TGTGCCAGCAGCCCCCCTCAGGGGGATGAGCAGTTCTTC.

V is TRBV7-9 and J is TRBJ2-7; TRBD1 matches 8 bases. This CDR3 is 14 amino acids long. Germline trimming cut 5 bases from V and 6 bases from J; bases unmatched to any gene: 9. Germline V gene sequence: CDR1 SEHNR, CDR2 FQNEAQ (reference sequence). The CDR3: CASSPTGQGREQYF. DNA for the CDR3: TGTGCCAGCAGCCCCACCGGACAGGGCCGCGAGCAGTACTTC.

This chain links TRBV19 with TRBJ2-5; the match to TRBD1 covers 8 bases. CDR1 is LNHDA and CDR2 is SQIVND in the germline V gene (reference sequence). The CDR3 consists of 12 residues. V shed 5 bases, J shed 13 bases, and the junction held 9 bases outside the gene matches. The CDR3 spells CASSGAGGSWYF. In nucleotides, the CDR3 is TGTGCCAGTAGTGGGGCAGGGGGCTCATGGTACTTC.

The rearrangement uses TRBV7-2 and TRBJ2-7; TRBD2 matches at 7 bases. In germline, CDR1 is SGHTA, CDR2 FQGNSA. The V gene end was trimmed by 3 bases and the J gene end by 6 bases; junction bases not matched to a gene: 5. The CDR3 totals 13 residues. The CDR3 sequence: CASSFGGRGEQYF. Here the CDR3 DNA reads TGTGCCAGCAGCTTTGGTGGGAGGGGCGAGCAGTACTTC. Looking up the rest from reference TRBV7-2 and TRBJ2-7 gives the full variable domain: GAGVSQSPSNKVTEKGKDVELRCDPISGHTALYWYRQSLGQGLEFLIYFQGNSAPDKSGLPSDRFSAERTGGSVSTLTIQRTQQEDSAVYLCASSFGGRGEQYFGPGTRLTVT.

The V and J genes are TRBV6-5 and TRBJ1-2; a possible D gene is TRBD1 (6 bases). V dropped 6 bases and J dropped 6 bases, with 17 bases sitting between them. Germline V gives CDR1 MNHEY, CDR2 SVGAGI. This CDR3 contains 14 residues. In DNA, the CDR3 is TGTGCCAGCAGACTTACGGGGGCGCAGAATGGCTACACCTTC. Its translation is CASRLTGAQNGYTF.

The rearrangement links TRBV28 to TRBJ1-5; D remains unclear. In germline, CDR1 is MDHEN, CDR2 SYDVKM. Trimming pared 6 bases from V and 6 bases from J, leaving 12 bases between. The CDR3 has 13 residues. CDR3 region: CASRDTSSQPQHF. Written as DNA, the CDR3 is TGTGCCAGCAGAGACACTTCTAGTCAGCCCCAGCATTTT.

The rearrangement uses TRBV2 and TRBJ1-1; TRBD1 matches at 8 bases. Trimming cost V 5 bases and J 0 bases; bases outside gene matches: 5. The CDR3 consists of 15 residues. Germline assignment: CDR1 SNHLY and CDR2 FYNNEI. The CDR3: CASSPRQGMNTEAFF. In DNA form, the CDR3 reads TGTGCCAGCAGTCCTCGACAGGGGATGAACACTGAAGCTTTCTTT.

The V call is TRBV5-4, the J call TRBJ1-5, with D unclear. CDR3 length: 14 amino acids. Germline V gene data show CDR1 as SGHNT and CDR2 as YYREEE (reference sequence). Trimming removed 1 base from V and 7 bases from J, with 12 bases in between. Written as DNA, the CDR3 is TGTGCCAGCAGCTTGTGGTTGAGCGGGCAGCCCCAGCATTTT. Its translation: CASSLWLSGQPQHF. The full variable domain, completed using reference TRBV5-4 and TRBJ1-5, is ETGVTQSPTHLIKTRGQQVTLRCSSQSGHNTVSWYQQALGQGPQFIFQYYREEENGRGNFPPRFSGLQFPNYSSELNVNALELDDSALYLCASSLWLSGQPQHFGDGTRLSIL.

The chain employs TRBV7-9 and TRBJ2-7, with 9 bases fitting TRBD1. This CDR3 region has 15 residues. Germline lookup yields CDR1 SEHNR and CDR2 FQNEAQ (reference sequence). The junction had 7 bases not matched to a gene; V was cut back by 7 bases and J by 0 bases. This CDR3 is CASMGQGGPSYEQYF. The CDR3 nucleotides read TGTGCCAGCATGGGACAGGGCGGCCCCTCCTACGAGCAGTACTTC.

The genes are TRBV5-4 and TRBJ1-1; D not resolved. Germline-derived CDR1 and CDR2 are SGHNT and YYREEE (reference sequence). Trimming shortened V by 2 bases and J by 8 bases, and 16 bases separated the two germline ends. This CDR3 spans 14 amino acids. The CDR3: CASSLSALGSEAFF. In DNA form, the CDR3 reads TGTGCCAGCAGCTTAAGTGCCCTGGGCTCGGAAGCTTTCTTT.

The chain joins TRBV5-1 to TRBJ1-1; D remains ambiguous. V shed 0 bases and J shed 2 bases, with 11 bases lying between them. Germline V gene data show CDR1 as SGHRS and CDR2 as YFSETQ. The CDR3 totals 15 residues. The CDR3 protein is CASSLVGTVNTEAFF. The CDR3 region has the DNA TGCGCCAGCAGCTTGGTTGGCACGGTTAACACTGAAGCTTTCTTT.

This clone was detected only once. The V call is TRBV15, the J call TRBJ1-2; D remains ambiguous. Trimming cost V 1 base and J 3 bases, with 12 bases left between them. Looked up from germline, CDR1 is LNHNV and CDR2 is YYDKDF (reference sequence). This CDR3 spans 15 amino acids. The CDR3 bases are TGTGCCACCAGCAGAGCGGCGACTGGGGACTATGGCTACACCTTC. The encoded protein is CATSRAATGDYGYTF.

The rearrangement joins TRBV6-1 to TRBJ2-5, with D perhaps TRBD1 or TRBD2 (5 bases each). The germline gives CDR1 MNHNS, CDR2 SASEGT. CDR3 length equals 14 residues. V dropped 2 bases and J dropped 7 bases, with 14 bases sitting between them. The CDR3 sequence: CASSELWTGGTQYF. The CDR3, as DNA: TGTGCCAGCAGTGAATTATGGACTGGGGGGACCCAGTACTTC.

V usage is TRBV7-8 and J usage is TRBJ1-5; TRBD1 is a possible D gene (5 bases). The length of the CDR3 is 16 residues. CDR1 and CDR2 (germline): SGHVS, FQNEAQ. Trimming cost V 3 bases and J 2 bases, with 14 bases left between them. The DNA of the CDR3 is TGTGCCAGCAGCTTCGGGGGACGCCAAGGCAATCAGCCCCAGCATTTT. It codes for CASSFGGRQGNQPQHF.

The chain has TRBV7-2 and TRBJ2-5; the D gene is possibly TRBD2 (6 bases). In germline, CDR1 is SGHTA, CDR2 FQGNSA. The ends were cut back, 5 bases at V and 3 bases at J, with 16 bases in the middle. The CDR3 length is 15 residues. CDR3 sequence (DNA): TGTGCCAGCAGCCCAACTTGGGGGGAAAAAGAGACCCAGTACTTC. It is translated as CASSPTWGEKETQYF.

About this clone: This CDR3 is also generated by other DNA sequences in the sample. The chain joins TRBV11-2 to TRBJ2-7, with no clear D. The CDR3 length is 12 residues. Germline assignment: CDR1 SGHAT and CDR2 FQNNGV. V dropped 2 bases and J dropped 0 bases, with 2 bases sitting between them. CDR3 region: CASSLSSYEQYF. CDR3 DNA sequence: TGTGCCAGCAGCTTATCCTCCTACGAGCAGTACTTC.